These 18 T cell receptor beta chains were all obtained from the same sample, sequenced in a study of blood T cell repertoires in COVID-19. This table comes from immunoSEQ multiplex PCR, and its TCRdb copy is limited to in-frame clones, with some not included. This sample has 68,000 or so clones, with 88% found just once. The sample consisted of peripheral blood. The receptors come from a man between 65 and 79 years old with active or convalescent COVID-19.

The V call is TRBV19, the J call TRBJ2-1, with D unresolved. The CDR3 length is 13 residues. Germline V CDR1 and CDR2: LNHDA, SQIVND (reference sequence). The ends were cut back, 5 bases at V and 9 bases at J, with 14 bases in the middle. CDR3 nucleotide sequence: TGTGCCAGTAGTCGCCCCGAGATTACTGAGCAGTTCTTC. This gives the protein CASSRPEITEQFF.

The genes are TRBV11-2 and TRBJ1-1, with 9 positions matching TRBD1. The CDR3 length is 14 residues. From germline, CDR1 is SGHAT and CDR2 FQNNGV. V shed 8 bases, J shed 1 base, and the junction held 5 bases outside the gene matches. CDR3 in DNA: TGTGCCAGCGAGCCGGGACAGGGGAACACTGAAGCTTTCTTT. This gives the protein CASEPGQGNTEAFF.

The J gene is TRBJ2-6, the V gene TRBV27, with 7 bases that match TRBD1. V dropped 9 bases and J dropped 0; count of bases not matched to a gene: 8. The CDR3 has 16 amino acids. Germline-derived CDR1 and CDR2 are MNHEY and SMNVEV (reference sequence). For the CDR3, the DNA is TGTGCCAGTACCGCCTGGACAGGCTCTGGGGCCAACGTCCTGACTTTC. It is translated as CASTAWTGSGANVLTF.

J is TRBJ2-2 and V is TRBV24-1; 10 bases fit TRBD1. The CDR3 spans 14 residues. From germline, CDR1 is KGHDR and CDR2 SFDVKD. Trimming at V came to 9 bases and at J to 6 bases, leaving 6 bases not matched to a gene. The CDR3 DNA follows: TGTGCCACCCTATACGGGACAGGGGCCGGGGAGCTGTTTTTT. Translated, it gives CATLYGTGAGELFF.

This chain joins TRBV5-1 and TRBJ2-5; D might be TRBD1 (7 bases). Trimming removed 3 bases at V and 4 bases at J, with 10 bases between. CDR1 and CDR2 (germline): SGHRS, YFSETQ. The CDR3 length is 13 residues. The CDR3 DNA sequence: TGCGCCAGCAGCTCTCAGGGGGGAGAGACCCAGTACTTC. Translating it yields CASSSQGGETQYF.

The chain uses TRBV19 and TRBJ2-7, with 8 nucleotides matching TRBD1. Germline values: CDR1 LNHDA, CDR2 SQIVND (reference sequence). With 5 bases clipped from V and 3 bases from J, the junction kept 6 bases outside the gene matches. CDR3 length: 14 residues. Here the CDR3 DNA reads TGTGCCAGTAGTCGTGGACAGGGTATCTACGAGCAGTACTTC. Translating gives CASSRGQGIYEQYF.

The rearrangement uses TRBV29-1 and TRBJ2-1; 7 nucleotides align to TRBD2. Germline CDR1 and CDR2: SQVTM and ANQGSEA. The CDR3 length is 13 residues. V dropped 1 base and J dropped 9; count of bases not matched to a gene: 6. For the CDR3, the DNA is TGCAGCGTTGAAGGGGGGGGGACTTTTGAGCAGTTCTTC. Translating gives CSVEGGGTFEQFF.

This chain links TRBV28 with TRBJ1-5, with 9 bases lining up with TRBD1. CDR1 MDHEN and CDR2 SYDVKM come from the germline V gene. This CDR3 comprises 14 residues. V was pared by 6 bases and J by 6 bases, with 6 bases of the junction left unmatched. The CDR3 is CASRGTGFGQPQHF. The CDR3 nucleotides are TGTGCCAGCAGGGGGACAGGGTTTGGTCAGCCCCAGCATTTT.

Worth noting for this clone: The junction departs from the called germline gene at one end, perhaps through a read error. The rearrangement uses TRBV7-2 and TRBJ1-1; 8 bases agree with TRBD1. The CDR3 extends over 14 amino acids. Germline loops: CDR1 SGHTA, CDR2 FQGNSA. This CDR3 is CASSWDRLNTEAFF. The CDR3, as DNA: TGTGCCAGCAGCTGGGACAGGTTGAATACTGAAGCTTTCTTT.

The rearrangement links TRBV27 to TRBJ2-3; tentatively, D is TRBD2 (6 bases). V was pared by 11 bases and J by 8 bases, with 14 bases between. Germline CDR1 and CDR2: MNHEY and SMNVEV (reference sequence). The CDR3 consists of 11 residues. CDR3 region: CAVQVGSTQYF. The CDR3 nucleotides are TGTGCCGTCCAGGTCGGGAGTACGCAGTATTTT.

V is TRBV13 and J is TRBJ2-4; TRBD1 aligns across 9 bases. V shed 5 bases, J shed 5 bases, and the junction held 10 bases outside the gene matches. CDR3 length equals 16 residues. CDR1 is PRHDT and CDR2 is FYEKMQ in the germline V gene (reference sequence). DNA of the CDR3: TGTGCCAGCAGCGAGGGGGGACAGGGCGCCGAAAACATTCAGTACTTC. Translating it yields CASSEGGQGAENIQYF.

V and J are TRBV29-1 and TRBJ1-2; 7 bases align to TRBD1. CDR3 size: 13 residues. Germline V gives CDR1 SQVTM, CDR2 ANQGSEA. The trim removed 2 bases at V and 5 bases at J, leaving 5 bases unmatched. Here the CDR3 reads CSVELTGRYGYTF. The CDR3 DNA reads as TGCAGCGTTGAACTGACAGGGAGGTATGGCTACACCTTC. The complete variable domain, with remaining parts taken from reference TRBV29-1 and TRBJ1-2, reads SAVISQKPSRDICQRGTSLTIQCQVDSQVTMMFWYRQQPGQSLTLIATANQGSEATYESGFVIDKFPISRPNLTFSTLTVSNMSPEDSSIYLCSVELTGRYGYTFGSGTRLTVV.

The chain recombines TRBV9 with TRBJ1-1, with unresolved D. The germline V and J ends were trimmed by 0 bases and 1 base, with 7 bases remaining between them. There are 14 residues in the CDR3. Germline V gives CDR1 SGDLS, CDR2 YYNGEE. This CDR3 is CASSVAGENTEAFF. CDR3 bases: TGTGCCAGCAGCGTAGCGGGAGAGAACACTGAAGCTTTCTTT.

This sequence joins TRBV6-5 and TRBJ2-7; weak D call: TRBD1 (5 bases). Trimming cost V 8 bases and J 3 bases, with 14 bases left between them. CDR1 and CDR2 (germline): MNHEY, SVGAGI. The CDR3 is 13 residues long. The CDR3 spells CASGYTGVYEQYF. The CDR3 DNA follows: TGTGCCAGCGGGTACACAGGAGTCTACGAGCAGTACTTC.

The V call is TRBV29-1, the J call TRBJ2-3; D might be TRBD2 (5 bases). Germline lookup yields CDR1 SQVTM and CDR2 ANQGSEA. The CDR3 totals 12 residues. Written as DNA, the CDR3 is TGCAGTCCGGGAACCTTTGTTGATACGCAGTATTTT. Amino acids: CSPGTFVDTQYF.

The chain links TRBV18 to TRBJ2-7, with 12 bases lining up with TRBD1. V lost 3 bases, J lost 7 bases, and 1 base stayed unmatched. The germline gives CDR1 KGHSH, CDR2 LQKENI. CDR3 length: 13 residues. DNA for the CDR3: TGTGCCAGCTCACCGGGACAGGGGGCTGAGCAGTACTTC. Protein sequence: CASSPGQGAEQYF.

This chain joins TRBV27 and TRBJ1-2; 10 nucleotides align to TRBD1. V trimming: 5 bases; J trimming: 0 bases; junction bases outside the gene matches: 6. CDR3 length: 16 residues. Germline CDR1 reads MNHEY; CDR2 reads SMNVEV (reference sequence). CDR3 in DNA: TGTGCCAGCAGTCCAAGGACAGGGGGGGCTAACTATGGCTACACCTTC. Protein product: CASSPRTGGANYGYTF.

V is TRBV15 and J is TRBJ2-2; D gene uncertain. In germline, CDR1 is LNHNV, CDR2 YYDKDF (reference sequence). V lost 1 base and J lost 0, with 9 bases in between. This CDR3 region has 16 residues. This CDR3 reads CATSRGLTANTGELFF. In nucleotides, the CDR3 is TGTGCCACCAGCAGAGGGCTCACAGCGAACACCGGGGAGCTGTTTTTT.